Only one count was recorded for the clone carrying this TCR beta chain. The length of the CDR3 is 14 residues. The V gene lost 3 bases and the J gene lost 2 bases, with 11 bases spanning the gap. Germline V gene sequence: CDR1 LGHDT, CDR2 YNNKEL (reference sequence). This entry belongs to a study of blood T cell repertoires in COVID-19. Study in general: Both acute and convalescent COVID-19 samples were obtained from the United States, Italy and Spain. The analysed material was cDNA or gDNA that came from T cells, B-cell-depleted T cells, or PBMCs.

Original processing methods: Amplifying reference gene primers gave estimates of nucleated cell counts. The table came from immunoSEQ multiplex PCR; TCRdb's copy has only in-frame clones and leaves some out. Clone size and the V and J calls come from that table; the DNA yielded D and trimming. The sample yields about 180,000 clones, 65% to 90% seen once. Sequencing was carried out using peripheral blood. The sequence came from a human donor in a cohort sampled during active COVID-19. V usage is TRBV3-1 (or the pseudogene TRBV3-2) and J usage is TRBJ2-7; the D gene is possibly TRBD2 (6 bases). This CDR3 is CASSHGTQAYEQYF. The CDR3 nucleotides are TGTGCCAGCAGCCACGGGACTCAAGCCTACGAGCAGTACTTC.